This T cell receptor beta chain was found in a study of blood T cell repertoires in COVID-19. Study-wide context: Collection of acute and convalescent COVID-19 samples took place in the United States, Italy and Spain. T cells, B-cell-depleted T cells, or PBMCs supplied cDNA or gDNA.

The CDR3 is 13 residues long. The V and J ends lost 5 bases and 5 bases respectively, with 12 bases between them. Germline assignment: CDR1 LNHDA and CDR2 SQIVND (reference sequence). As handled by the study authors: It was from reference gene primer amplification that nucleated cell counts were estimated. TCRdb's table, derived via immunoSEQ multiplex PCR, lists solely in-frame clones and lacks some. V and J calls and clone size are as listed in that table; D and trimming were resolved from the DNA. The sample has some 86,000 clones; approximately 88% are singletons. This clone has only one observation.

The source material was peripheral blood. The chain is built from TRBV19 and TRBJ2-5, with a tentative D call TRBD2 (5 bases). The receptor was derived from a woman of 80 years or more with active or convalescent COVID-19. CDR3 amino acids: CASSETRRETQYF. CDR3 nucleotides: TGTGCCAGTAGTGAGACCCGGAGGGAGACCCAGTACTTC. The variable domain in full, completed from reference TRBV19 and TRBJ2-5, reads DGGITQSPKYLFRKEGQNVTLSCEQNLNHDAMYWYRQDPGQGLRLIYYSQIVNDFQKGDIAEGYSVSREKKESFPLTVTSAQKNPTAFYLCASSETRRETQYFGPGTRLLVL.